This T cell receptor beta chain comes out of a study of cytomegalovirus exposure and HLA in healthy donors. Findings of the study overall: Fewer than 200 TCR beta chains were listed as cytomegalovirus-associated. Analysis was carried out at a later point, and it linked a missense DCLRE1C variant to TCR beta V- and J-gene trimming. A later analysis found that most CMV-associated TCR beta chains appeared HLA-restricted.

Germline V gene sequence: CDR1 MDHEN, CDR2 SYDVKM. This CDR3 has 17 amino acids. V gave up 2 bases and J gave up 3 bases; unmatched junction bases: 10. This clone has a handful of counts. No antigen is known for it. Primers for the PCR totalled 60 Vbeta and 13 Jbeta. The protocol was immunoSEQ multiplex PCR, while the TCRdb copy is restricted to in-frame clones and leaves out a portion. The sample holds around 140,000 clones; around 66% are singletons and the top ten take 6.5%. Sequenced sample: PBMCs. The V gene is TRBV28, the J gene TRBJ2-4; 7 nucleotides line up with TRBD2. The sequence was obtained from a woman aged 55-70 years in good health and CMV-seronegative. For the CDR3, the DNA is TGTGCCAGCAGTTTACCCCTTGGGGGGGTGGTCAAAAACATTCAGTACTTC. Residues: CASSLPLGGVVKNIQYF.